The 6 T cell receptor delta chains in this list originate from one sample, sequenced in a study of gamma-delta chains in newborns, infants, children. TCRdb re-identified clones in the reads via CATT. Of thousands of delta-chain clones listed, less than 2.5% are singletons. Sequencing was performed on blood. These receptors were taken from a child who was a newborn, infant or young child, either healthy, febrile or measles-vaccinated (not recorded which).

This clone has more than one count but fewer than ten. A much more abundant neighbour one base away suggests this may be a read error. The V gene is TRDV2, the J gene TRDJ3; 10 bases agree with TRDD3. This CDR3 has 20 amino acids. Germline loops: CDR1 GEAIGNYY, CDR2 EKD. The CDR3 DNA follows: TGTGCCCGTGACACCCTACTGGGGGATTCAAGCTCCTGGGACACCCGACAGATGTTTTTC. This codes for CARDTLLGDSSSWDTRQMFF.

To note about this clone: A read error may be the cause here, since a much bigger clone is one base away. The chain couples TRDV2 to TRDJ3; TRDD3 matches 12 bases. This CDR3 region has 19 residues. V dropped 5 bases and J dropped 0; count of bases not matched to a gene: 7. CDR1 and CDR2 from the germline V gene are GEAIGNYY and EKD. The DNA of the CDR3 is TGTGCCTGTGGCACTGGGGGATACCGGAGCTCCTGGGACACCCGACAGATGTTTTTC. Amino acids: CACGTGGYRSSWDTRQMFF.

To note about this clone: With a much larger clone just one base away, this may be a read error. Additional DNA sequences in this sample encode the identical CDR3. This chain uses TRDV2 with TRDJ3, with a possible D match to TRDD3 (5 bases). This CDR3 has 19 amino acids. Germline CDR1 is GEAIGNYY and CDR2 is EKD. V lost 0 bases, J lost 0 bases, and 14 bases lay in between. CDR3 DNA: TGTGCCTGTGACACCGCCGGGGGGTACTCCTCCTGGGACACCCGACAGATGTTTTTC. Translated, it gives CACDTAGGYSSWDTRQMFF.

This clone was counted only a few times. This DNA translates differently at residue 13 from the TCRdb protein, which is that of a much larger clone; a read error is likely, and the protein shown is the DNA's own translation. The chain couples TRAV29/DV5 to TRDJ3; 12 bases match TRDD3. The CDR3 has 19 residues. CDR1 is NSMFDY and CDR2 is ISSIKDK in the germline V gene. The DNA of the CDR3 is TGTGCAGCAAGTACTGGGGGATACCATTCCTCCTGGGGCACCCGACAGATGTTTTTC. It specifies CAASTGGYHSSWGTRQMFF.

By sample share, this clone is medium-sized. V is TRDV2 and J is TRDJ3; 10 positions match TRDD3. J lost 0 bases, V lost 0 bases, and 4 bases had no gene match. The CDR3 runs 19 residues. CDR1 is GEAIGNYY, CDR2 EKD, per germline. CDR3: CACDTAGGYGSWDTRQMFF. The CDR3 region has the DNA TGTGCCTGTGACACCGCGGGGGGATACGGCTCCTGGGACACCCGACAGATGTTTTTC.

This clone was recorded many times. A far larger clone lies a single base away; this is likely a read error. This chain uses TRDV2 with TRDJ3; 11 bases agree with TRDD3. The V gene end was trimmed by 2 bases and the J gene end by 0 bases; junction bases not matched to a gene: 5. CDR1 and CDR2 from the germline V gene are GEAIGNYY and EKD. CDR3 length: 19 residues. CDR3 bases: TGTGCCTGTGACAACGTACTGGGGGATAGCTCCTGGGACACCCGACAGATGTTTTTC. Its translation: CACDNVLGDSSWDTRQMFF.